This TCR beta chain derives from a study of blood T cells in healthy people across ages. It was with a sample-barcoded 5' primer and a J-beta primer mix that a second PCR of about 6 to 12 cycles was run. Every molecule of cDNA carried a tag from a template-switch adaptor with 12 random nucleotides. TCRdb reprocessed the 5' RACE reads via MiXCR and lists one record per CDR3 protein. The sample has 780,000 or so distinct CDR3 sequences, roughly 53% seen once. The CDR3 runs to 15 residues. Germline lookup yields CDR1 DFQATT and CDR2 SNEGSKA (reference sequence). In the case of this clonotype: What it binds is not known. A much larger clone sits a single nucleotide away, making a read error possible.

Study-level points and caveats: PBMCs were not sorted, which prevented a conclusive comparison of naive versus antigen-experienced cells. Diversity estimated from one million T cells was considered an underestimate.

Per sample, a minimum of 6 million PBMCs were isolated. The sequenced sample was blood. The V call is TRBV20-1, the J call TRBJ2-3; 7 nucleotides line up with TRBD1. This receptor was obtained from a man at least 80 years old in good health. CDR3 in amino acids: CGASEGGASTDTQYF. The CDR3 nucleotides read TGCGGTGCTAGTGAAGGGGGCGCAAGCACAGATACGCAGTATTTT.